One sample yielded the 20 T cell receptor beta chains listed below, sequenced in a study of blood T cell repertoires in COVID-19. Only in-frame clones appear in the TCRdb table, and some are missing; sequencing was by immunoSEQ multiplex PCR. Among about 240,000 clones listed, about four fifths were seen once. Sequencing input: peripheral blood. The receptors were sampled from a man in his fifties with acute or convalescent COVID-19.

The chain has TRBV12-3 or TRBV12-4 and TRBJ2-5; no clear D gene. CDR3 length equals 12 residues. The germline V and J ends were trimmed by 8 bases and 5 bases, with 12 bases remaining between them. CDR3 residues: CASGSVPETQYF. The CDR3 region has the DNA TGTGCCAGCGGTTCTGTCCCCGAGACCCAGTACTTC.

The genes are TRBV27 and TRBJ2-5, with 10 bases aligning to TRBD2. Per the germline V gene, CDR1 is MNHEY and CDR2 is SMNVEV (reference sequence). The CDR3 extends over 17 amino acids. J was trimmed by 1 base and V by 4 bases; bases with no gene match: 9. CDR3 nucleotide sequence: TGTGCCAGCAGTTCAGTCGAGGTAGCGGGGGGCCAAGAGACCCAGTACTTC. Its translation is CASSSVEVAGGQETQYF.

The chain is built from TRBV6-5 and TRBJ2-7; 7 nucleotides align to TRBD2. The germline V gene encodes CDR1 MNHEY and CDR2 SVGAGI. Trimming took 2 bases from V and 2 from J; bases not matched to a gene: 6. This CDR3 has 15 amino acids. The DNA for the CDR3 is TGTGCCAGCAGTTACGGGTTCGGGGGGACCTACGAGCAGTACTTC. Its translation is CASSYGFGGTYEQYF.

V usage is TRBV30 and J usage is TRBJ2-7; 11 bases map to TRBD1. The CDR3 is 16 residues long. Germline V CDR1 and CDR2: GTSNPN, SVGIG (reference sequence). The ends lost 5 bases at V and 2 bases at J; junction bases unmatched: 11. The CDR3 is CAWYATGTGGTYEQYF. The CDR3 region has the DNA TGTGCCTGGTACGCAACCGGGACAGGGGGAACCTACGAGCAGTACTTC.

The V gene is TRBV7-9, the J gene TRBJ1-4; D is perhaps TRBD1 (5 bases). Trimming left V 5 bases short and J 0 bases short, with 10 bases between. The CDR3 consists of 15 residues. CDR1 SEHNR and CDR2 FQNEAQ come from the germline V gene (reference sequence). Written as DNA, the CDR3 is TGTGCCAGCAGCCCGACAGATCCAACTAATGAAAAACTGTTTTTT. Amino acid sequence: CASSPTDPTNEKLFF. The entire variable domain, with the rest obtained from reference TRBV7-9 and TRBJ1-4, is as follows: DTGVSQNPRHKITKRGQNVTFRCDPISEHNRLYWYRQTLGQGPEFLTYFQNEAQLEKSRLLSDRFSAERPKGSFSTLEIQRTEQGDSAMYLCASSPTDPTNEKLFFGSGTQLSVL.

This chain links TRBV5-1 with TRBJ1-4; 10 bases line up with TRBD1. V lost 2 bases, J lost 6 bases, and 4 bases stayed unmatched. Germline loops: CDR1 SGHRS, CDR2 YFSETQ. CDR3 length: 15 residues. The chain's CDR3 is CASSLRQGAYEKLFF. The CDR3 nucleotides are TGCGCCAGCAGCTTAAGACAGGGGGCATATGAAAAACTGTTTTTT.

This chain joins TRBV3-1 (or the pseudogene TRBV3-2) and TRBJ2-7; 7 nucleotides agree with TRBD1. The CDR3 loop spans 15 amino acids. Germline CDR1 LGHDT, CDR2 YNNKEL (reference sequence). V lost 3 bases and J lost 3; bases outside the gene matches: 8. CDR3 residues: CASSHPPTGHYEQYF. The CDR3 nucleotides read TGTGCCAGCAGCCATCCACCGACAGGGCACTACGAGCAGTACTTC.

V gene TRBV29-1 combines with J gene TRBJ2-5; 14 nucleotides agree with TRBD2. CDR1 and CDR2 (germline): SQVTM, ANQGSEA. This CDR3 is 14 amino acids long. V lost 3 bases to trimming and J lost 5 bases; unmatched junction nucleotides: 2. The CDR3: CSVEGTSGGETQYF. CDR3 in DNA: TGCAGCGTTGAGGGGACTAGCGGGGGTGAGACCCAGTACTTC. Full variable domain (remainder filled in from reference TRBV29-1 and TRBJ2-5): SAVISQKPSRDICQRGTSLTIQCQVDSQVTMMFWYRQQPGQSLTLIATANQGSEATYESGFVIDKFPISRPNLTFSTLTVSNMSPEDSSIYLCSVEGTSGGETQYFGPGTRLLVL.

As DNA, the CDR3 is TGTGCCAGCAGCCCGGCTGGCAGGGCTAACGAGCAGTACTTC. Amino acids: CASSPAGRANEQYF. The chain uses TRBV6-5 and TRBJ2-7; D is perhaps TRBD1 (5 bases). V dropped 6 bases and J dropped 5 bases, with 17 bases sitting between them. Looked up from germline, CDR1 is MNHEY and CDR2 is SVGAGI. The CDR3 runs to 14 residues.

On this clone: At one boundary the junction diverges from the germline segment, which might be a read error. DNA of the CDR3: TGTGCCAGCAGCTACCTCCGACTAGCGGATACGCTGTATTTT. This gives the protein CASSYLRLADTLYF. The V and J genes are TRBV3-1 (or the pseudogene TRBV3-2) and TRBJ2-3, with 9 bases aligning to TRBD2. From germline, CDR1 is LGHDT and CDR2 YNNKEL (reference sequence). CDR3 length equals 14 residues.

This chain uses TRBV5-1 with TRBJ2-1; 14 bases line up with TRBD2. The CDR3 has 17 amino acids. Germline lookup yields CDR1 SGHRS and CDR2 YFSETQ. The ends lost 0 bases at V and 4 bases at J; junction bases unmatched: 3. In DNA form, the CDR3 reads TGCGCCAGCAGCTTGGGGTGGACTAGCGGGAGGTACAATGAGCAGTTCTTC. Its protein is CASSLGWTSGRYNEQFF.

The CDR3 nucleotides read TGTGCCATCAGTGAGTCGACAGGGACTCAGCCCCAGCATTTT. It specifies CAISESTGTQPQHF. V gene TRBV10-3 combines with J gene TRBJ1-5; TRBD1 agrees at 7 bases. The CDR3 length is 14 residues. CDR1 is ENHRY and CDR2 is SYGVKD in the germline V gene. Unmatched junction bases numbered 2, after V lost 0 bases and J lost 6 bases.

This clone was recorded a few times. The CDR3 DNA follows: TGTGCCTGGAGTGTAATAGAACGGAGCTCCTATAATTCACCCCTCCACTTT. Its protein is CAWSVIERSSYNSPLHF. The chain uses TRBV30 and TRBJ1-6, with D unclear. V lost 0 bases, J lost 0 bases, and 12 bases lay in between. The CDR3 has 17 amino acids. Germline CDR1 GTSNPN, CDR2 SVGIG (reference sequence). Full variable domain (missing parts from reference TRBV30 and TRBJ1-6): SQTIHQWPATLVQPVGSPLSLECTVEGTSNPNLYWYRQAAGRGLQLLFYSVGIGQISSEVPQNLSASRPQDRQFILSSKKLLLSDSGFYLCAWSVIERSSYNSPLHFGNGTRLTVT.

The chain combines TRBV30 with TRBJ1-1; D is ambiguous. Germline V gene sequence: CDR1 GTSNPN, CDR2 SVGIG (reference sequence). V lost 5 bases, J lost 2 bases, and 12 bases lay in between. The CDR3 consists of 13 residues. CDR3 residues: CAWRYGKNTEAFF. The CDR3 DNA is TGTGCCTGGCGTTACGGGAAAAACACTGAAGCTTTCTTT.

V gene TRBV3-1 (or the pseudogene TRBV3-2) combines with J gene TRBJ2-7; TRBD2 matches 9 bases. Germline V gives CDR1 LGHDT, CDR2 YNNKEL (reference sequence). The V and J ends lost 1 base and 0 bases, in that order; junction bases with no gene match: 1. The CDR3 runs to 15 residues. CDR3 loop: CASSQGTSDSYEQYF. In DNA, the CDR3 is TGTGCCAGCAGCCAAGGGACTAGCGACTCCTACGAGCAGTACTTC.

This chain links TRBV30 with TRBJ2-7; 8 bases agree with TRBD2. The germline V gene encodes CDR1 GTSNPN and CDR2 SVGIG (reference sequence). Germline trimming cut 4 bases from V and 2 bases from J; bases unmatched to any gene: 10. The CDR3 is 15 amino acids. The CDR3 region has the DNA TGTGCCTGGAACGGGGGGGAGCGAACAACCTACGAGCAGTACTTC. This encodes CAWNGGERTTYEQYF.

The rearrangement joins TRBV5-3 to TRBJ2-7; 7 bases are a match to TRBD1. TRBV5-3 is identified as an open reading frame with a role that is uncertain. This CDR3 has 12 residues. The ends lost 9 bases at V and 6 bases at J; junction bases unmatched: 9. CDR3 sequence: CATRQGGGEQYF. CDR3 coding DNA: TGTGCCACGCGACAGGGTGGAGGCGAGCAGTACTTC.

The sample holds one count of this clone. An end of the junction does not agree with germline; a read error may underlie this. This chain uses TRBV12-3 or TRBV12-4 with TRBJ2-4; 9 bases align to TRBD1. This CDR3 region has 11 residues. CDR3 in amino acids: CASSQGTGIFF. The CDR3 DNA follows: TGTGCCAGCAGCCAAGGGACAGGGATATTCTTC.

This clone has a single count. The rearrangement uses TRBV19 and TRBJ2-2; no clear D. The V gene lost 3 bases and the J gene lost 5 bases, with 10 bases spanning the gap. Looked up from germline, CDR1 is LNHDA and CDR2 is SQIVND (reference sequence). The CDR3 is 14 residues long. The CDR3: CASSIVAETGELFF. The CDR3 DNA follows: TGTGCCAGTAGTATCGTGGCGGAAACCGGGGAGCTGTTTTTT.

The chain joins TRBV5-1 to TRBJ2-2, with a possible D match to TRBD1 (6 bases). The CDR3 loop spans 14 amino acids. The V and J ends lost 4 bases and 7 bases respectively, with 14 bases between them. Germline CDR1 is SGHRS and CDR2 is YFSETQ. CDR3 residues: CASSRGDNLGELFF. The DNA for the CDR3 is TGCGCCAGCAGCCGAGGGGACAACCTCGGGGAGCTGTTTTTT. The whole variable domain, filled in from reference TRBV5-1 and TRBJ2-2, reads KAGVTQTPRYLIKTRGQQVTLSCSPISGHRSVSWYQQTPGQGLQFLFEYFSETQRNKGNFPGRFSGRQFSNSRSEMNVSTLELGDSALYLCASSRGDNLGELFFGEGSRLTVL.